A selection of T cell receptor beta chains follows, all from one sample in a study of Graves' ophthalmopathy and Graves' hyperthyroidism. TCRdb re-called the multiplex PCR reads with MiXCR, one entry per CDR3 protein. The sample includes about 740,000 distinct CDR3 sequences, 40% of them seen just once. Sequenced sample: peripheral blood. The receptor source for this set is an adult man with Graves' ophthalmopathy. Both conserved end residues are part of each CDR3.

J: TRBJ2-7; V: TRBV10-3; CDR3: CASSYSPLEQYF
J: TRBJ1-1; V: TRBV30; CDR3: CAWRAGGGGTEAFF
J: TRBJ2-7; V: TRBV7-9; CDR3: CASTPGQGTSEQYF
J: TRBJ2-7; V: TRBV2; CDR3: CATSPTVSSYEQYF
J: TRBJ2-7; V: TRBV20-1; CDR3: CSAENRAISYEQYF
J: TRBJ2-2; V: TRBV7-8; CDR3: CASTPTDTGELFF
J: TRBJ1-4; V: TRBV29-1; CDR3: CSSRQDGGEKLFF
J: TRBJ1-1; V: TRBV5-1; CDR3: CASSYGTNTEAFF
J: TRBJ2-5; V: TRBV2; CDR3: CASSSRDRAPETQYF
J: TRBJ1-4; V: TRBV19; CDR3: CASSIRGNTEKLFF
J: TRBJ1-1; V: TRBV7-3; CDR3: CASSLNPEWEKSPGTGFNEAFF
J: TRBJ1-1; V: TRBV20-1; CDR3: CSASDRATEAFF
J: TRBJ1-6; V: TRBV11-2; CDR3: CASSLIGGDYSPLHF
J: TRBJ2-7; V: TRBV20-1; CDR3: CSARDTRGSTSSYEQYF
J: TRBJ2-7; V: TRBV27; CDR3: CASSLRQTAYEQYF
J: TRBJ2-7; V: TRBV5-5; CDR3: CASSPWTGGEEQYF
J: TRBJ1-2; V: TRBV29-1; CDR3: CSVESLGRVYGYTF
J: TRBJ2-3; V: TRBV7-6; CDR3: CASSEATSGNTDTQYF
J: TRBJ1-2; V: TRBV10-3; CDR3: CASSLSWADRGGYTF
J: TRBJ1-5; V: TRBV15; CDR3: CATSRERGGGFYEHF
J: TRBJ1-2; V: TRBV29-1; CDR3: CSPSQGQGHGYTF
J: TRBJ1-3; V: TRBV10-3; CDR3: CAISEPDRSGNTIYF
J: TRBJ2-2; V: TRBV29-1; CDR3: CSAKVTSGMNTGELFF
J: TRBJ1-5; V: TRBV29-1; CDR3: CAWSARVHQPQHF
J: TRBJ2-7; V: TRBV16; CDR3: CASSQWVGSYEQYF
J: TRBJ2-5; V: TRBV19; CDR3: CASGDSFQETQYF
J: TRBJ1-6; V: TRBV2; CDR3: CASAAVYSPLHF